The rows below give T cell receptor beta chains drawn from one sample of a study of CD8 T cells in ankylosing spondylitis. TCRdb fed the 5' RACE reads into MiXCR, producing one record per CDR3 protein. The sample lists 250,000 to 350,000 distinct CDR3 sequences, around 8% occurring once. Sequenced sample: blood, either unsorted or a sorted T cell fraction (not recorded which). The receptors were sampled from a male donor with ankylosing spondylitis. CDR3s include the opening cysteine and the closing phenylalanine or tryptophan.

CDR3: CASSLMVAVPEDF
V: TRBV12-3/TRBV12-4
J: TRBJ2-5

CDR3: CASSPQGAFFEAFF
V: TRBV12-3/TRBV12-4
J: TRBJ1-1

CDR3: CASSLVPGQGTDTQYF
V: TRBV5-1
J: TRBJ2-3

CDR3: CASSLAASEYEQYF
V: TRBV5-1
J: TRBJ2-7

CDR3: CASSIQGQGREKLFF
V: TRBV6-1
J: TRBJ1-4

CDR3: CASRERSGTEAFF
V: TRBV6-1
J: TRBJ1-1

CDR3: CASSSLSGGEQFF
V: TRBV12-3/TRBV12-4
J: TRBJ2-1

CDR3: CASSQVGLTYGYTF
V: TRBV4-1
J: TRBJ1-2

CDR3: CATSPGAGWETQYF
V: TRBV15
J: TRBJ2-5

CDR3: CASSPKREADNEQFF
V: TRBV4-3
J: TRBJ2-1

CDR3: CASSSPPVTSTDTQYF
V: TRBV7-9
J: TRBJ2-3

CDR3: CSVENRGGTEAFF
V: TRBV29-1
J: TRBJ1-1

CDR3: CSAAGVSRYNEQFF
V: TRBV20-1
J: TRBJ2-1

CDR3: CASSPPRTGGAAGANVLTF
V: TRBV6-1
J: TRBJ2-6

CDR3: CASSFQTHTQYF
V: TRBV12-3/TRBV12-4
J: TRBJ2-3

CDR3: CASSFARTSYEQYF
V: TRBV12-3/TRBV12-4
J: TRBJ2-7

CDR3: CSVGSGRHQPQHF
V: TRBV29-1
J: TRBJ1-5